These 14 T cell receptor beta chains were all obtained from the same sample, sequenced in a study of Graves' ophthalmopathy and Graves' hyperthyroidism. Beta-chain TCR CDR3 regions were amplified from RNA transcripts. The library came from an HTBI-primed first-round RT-PCR and a second-round multiplex PCR. TCRdb analysed the multiplex PCR reads with MiXCR anew, one entry per CDR3 protein. This table holds 600,000 to 700,000 distinct CDR3 sequences, roughly 39% found once. Sequenced material: peripheral blood. The receptors were gathered from an adult man with Graves' ophthalmopathy.

The chain has TRBV25-1 and TRBJ1-3, with 9 bases that match TRBD1. The ends lost 7 bases at V and 7 bases at J; junction bases unmatched: 14. The CDR3 length is 16 residues. Germline assignment: CDR1 MGHDK and CDR2 SYGVNS. Here the CDR3 DNA reads TGTGCCAGCACCCTGGAGGCGGGGACAGGGAGGAACACCATATATTTT. Its translation: CASTLEAGTGRNTIYF.

In this sample, this clonotype turned up a few times. The chain combines TRBV9 with TRBJ1-2; TRBD1 matches at 8 bases. V shed 7 bases, J shed 1 base, and the junction held 12 bases outside the gene matches. CDR1 is SGDLS, CDR2 YYNGEE, per germline. The CDR3 has 16 amino acids. In DNA, the CDR3 is TGTGCCAGCGGCGATCAGACAGGGGAGGGTAACTATGGCTACACCTTC. Protein: CASGDQTGEGNYGYTF.

This clonotype appeared a single time. The rearrangement uses TRBV25-1 and TRBJ1-2, with D unresolved. CDR3 length: 15 amino acids. Germline V gives CDR1 MGHDK, CDR2 SYGVNS. The ends were cut back, 3 bases at V and 0 bases at J, with 11 bases in the middle. CDR3 bases: TGTGCCAGCAGTGAGGTTGAAGCACCTAACTATGGCTACACCTTC. It encodes CASSEVEAPNYGYTF.

The chain has TRBV6-6 and TRBJ2-7, with D tentatively TRBD2 (5 bases). Germline lookup yields CDR1 MNHNY and CDR2 SVGAGI (reference sequence). V was cut by 8 bases and J by 5 bases, with 19 bases left in between. There are 14 residues in the CDR3. CDR3 amino acids: CASARVPVGDEQYF. The CDR3, as DNA: TGTGCCAGCGCGAGGGTCCCGGTCGGAGACGAGCAGTACTTC.

This clonotype has a single count. The rearrangement uses TRBV5-1 and TRBJ2-7; TRBD2 might be the D (6 bases). Between the trimmed V and J ends, which lost 4 bases and 3 bases, there was a span of 17 bases. The V gene's germline CDR1 is SGHRS and CDR2 YFSETQ. The CDR3 covers 15 residues. The CDR3 nucleotides read TGCGCCAGCAGCCGGGGAGGCGGGACGGTCTACGAGCAGTACTTC. The encoded protein is CASSRGGGTVYEQYF.

This clonotype has ten or more counts. This chain links TRBV9 with TRBJ1-5, with D uncertain. Between the trimmed V and J ends, which lost 4 bases and 4 bases, there was a span of 9 bases. Germline lookup yields CDR1 SGDLS and CDR2 YYNGEE. The CDR3 is 13 residues long. CDR3 sequence: CASSRQVNQPQHF. In DNA, the CDR3 is TGTGCCAGCAGCCGGCAGGTGAATCAGCCCCAGCATTTT.

Many counts were recorded for this clonotype. The CDR3 reads CASSQPDQGPTEAFF. The CDR3 DNA reads as TGTGCCAGCAGCCAGCCGGACCAAGGGCCCACTGAAGCTTTCTTT. V is TRBV7-6 and J is TRBJ1-1; D is unclear. The CDR3 totals 15 residues. Trimming took off 5 bases at V and 4 bases at J, with 17 bases between the two ends. Germline loops: CDR1 SGHVS, CDR2 FNYEAQ.

The rearrangement joins TRBV10-3 to TRBJ1-5; TRBD1 aligns across 8 bases. J gave up 2 bases and V 8 bases, and 5 bases lay outside the gene matches. The CDR3 sequence is 14 residues long. Germline CDR1 and CDR2: ENHRY and SYGVKD. CDR3 coding DNA: TGTGCCATCCTTCCGGGACAGGGCAATCAGCCCCAGCATTTT. As protein: CAILPGQGNQPQHF.

This clonotype was observed once. The J gene is TRBJ2-6, the V gene TRBV10-3; D is unresolved. The V and J ends lost 6 bases and 0 bases respectively, with 12 bases between them. This CDR3 contains 16 residues. Germline V CDR1 and CDR2: ENHRY, SYGVKD. CDR3 in amino acids: CAIRLTSGSGANVLTF. The CDR3 DNA follows: TGTGCCATCAGACTGACATCAGGCTCTGGGGCCAACGTCCTGACTTTC.

The V call is TRBV9, the J call TRBJ1-2; the D gene is possibly TRBD1 (6 bases). CDR1 SGDLS and CDR2 YYNGEE come from the germline V gene. The CDR3 has 14 residues. V gave up 3 bases and J gave up 0 bases, with 9 bases separating them. The CDR3: CASSGGTTNYGYTF. The CDR3 DNA is TGTGCCAGCAGCGGGGGGACAACTAACTATGGCTACACCTTC.

This clonotype has a count of ten or more. V usage is TRBV10-1 and J usage is TRBJ2-7; D is uncertain. The length of the CDR3 is 13 residues. Deletions cut 2 bases from V and 4 bases from J, with 9 bases between. CDR1 is WNHNN and CDR2 is SYGVQD in the germline V gene (reference sequence). DNA of the CDR3: TGCGCCAGCAGTGAGCCCGGAAGATACGAGCAGTACTTC. Translating it yields CASSEPGRYEQYF.

In this sample, this clonotype turned up a few times. The chain has TRBV5-4 and TRBJ1-6; D is uncertain. CDR1 SGHNT and CDR2 YYREEE come from the germline V gene (reference sequence). The CDR3 spans 17 residues. Trimming shortened V by 0 bases and J by 0 bases, and 10 bases separated the two germline ends. CDR3 residues: CASSLGSPLSYNSPLHF. The CDR3 bases are TGTGCCAGCAGCTTGGGCTCCCCGCTCTCCTATAATTCACCCCTCCACTTT. Supplemented by reference TRBV5-4 and TRBJ1-6, the full variable domain reads ETGVTQSPTHLIKTRGQQVTLRCSSQSGHNTVSWYQQALGQGPQFIFQYYREEENGRGNFPPRFSGLQFPNYSSELNVNALELDDSALYLCASSLGSPLSYNSPLHFGNGTRLTVT.

This clonotype was recorded once. J is TRBJ2-5 and V is TRBV20-1; D not certain. CDR3 length: 11 amino acids. CDR1 and CDR2 (germline): DFQATT, SNEGSKA (reference sequence). The V and J ends lost 5 bases and 8 bases respectively, with 12 bases between them. The CDR3 here is CSAWAHGTQYF. CDR3 nucleotide sequence: TGCAGTGCTTGGGCCCACGGAACCCAGTACTTC.

The chain carries TRBV7-9 and TRBJ1-1; possibly TRBD1 for D (6 bases). The germline gives CDR1 SEHNR, CDR2 FQNEAQ (reference sequence). V lost 4 bases, J lost 0 bases, and 12 bases lay in between. CDR3 length: 15 amino acids. The CDR3 DNA sequence: TGTGCCAGCAGCTCGAGGGGGGGAATGAACACTGAAGCTTTCTTT. The encoded protein is CASSSRGGMNTEAFF.